Listed below are T cell receptor beta chains from one sample, sequenced in a study of T-cell reconstitution after alpha-beta-depleted transplantation in children. One entry per CDR3 protein results from TCRdb running MiXCR on the PCR reads. In the table there are 200,000 to 250,000 distinct CDR3 sequences, 8.5% to 10% of which are singletons. The specimen was PBMCs from the stem cell graft donor, collected from the stem cell graft. The receptors here all came from a human donor who donated a stem cell graft to a child with acute lymphoblastic leukemia. The CDR3 runs from the conserved cysteine through the conserved F or W. The D gene is left open where the match is weak. Expanded clones are given a class, and other clones once, few, many or no size at all.

d_gene	j_gene	len	v_gene	abundance	CDR3aa	CDR3nt
.	TRBJ2-2	16	TRBV5-4	many	CASSSDADGVTGELFF	TGTGCCAGCAGCTCGGACGCCGATGGGGTGACCGGGGAGCTGTTTTTT
.	TRBJ2-5	13	TRBV11-2	few	CASSSSISETQYF	TGTGCCAGCAGCTCTTCCATCTCGGAGACCCAGTACTTC
.	TRBJ1-6	15	TRBV6-5	.	CASSYSLLDNSPLHF	TGTGCCAGCAGTTACTCGCTTTTGGATAATTCACCCCTCCACTTT
.	TRBJ2-7	14	TRBV29-1	.	CSVVAGSFNNEQYF	TGCAGCGTTGTCGCGGGTTCTTTTAATAACGAGCAGTACTTC
.	TRBJ1-1	16	TRBV7-9	many	CASSEIPIEGNTEAFF	TGTGCCAGCAGCGAAATCCCTATAGAGGGGAACACTGAAGCTTTCTTT
TRBD1	TRBJ1-1	15	TRBV20-1	.	CSAIMTGRGQSEAFF	TGCAGTGCTATTATGACGGGCAGGGGGCAAAGTGAAGCTTTCTTT
TRBD2	TRBJ2-1	15	TRBV4-2	many	CASSQIAGGPSEQFF	TGTGCCAGCAGCCAGATAGCGGGGGGGCCGAGTGAGCAGTTCTTC
.	TRBJ2-5	15	TRBV5-6	few	CASSSRGINQETQYF	TGTGCCAGCAGCTCTCGGGGGATAAACCAAGAGACCCAGTACTTC
.	TRBJ1-1	15	TRBV20-1	.	CSASPPGGMNTEAFF	TGCAGTGCTAGCCCTCCCGGGGGGATGAACACTGAAGCTTTCTTT
TRBD1	TRBJ1-5	12	TRBV12-3/TRBV12-4	many	CATAQGSPPQHF	TGTGCCACTGCACAGGGGTCTCCGCCCCAGCATTTT
TRBD2	TRBJ2-3	15	TRBV27	many	CASSLDGGVTDTQYF	TGTGCCAGCAGTTTAGACGGGGGGGTCACAGATACGCAGTATTTT